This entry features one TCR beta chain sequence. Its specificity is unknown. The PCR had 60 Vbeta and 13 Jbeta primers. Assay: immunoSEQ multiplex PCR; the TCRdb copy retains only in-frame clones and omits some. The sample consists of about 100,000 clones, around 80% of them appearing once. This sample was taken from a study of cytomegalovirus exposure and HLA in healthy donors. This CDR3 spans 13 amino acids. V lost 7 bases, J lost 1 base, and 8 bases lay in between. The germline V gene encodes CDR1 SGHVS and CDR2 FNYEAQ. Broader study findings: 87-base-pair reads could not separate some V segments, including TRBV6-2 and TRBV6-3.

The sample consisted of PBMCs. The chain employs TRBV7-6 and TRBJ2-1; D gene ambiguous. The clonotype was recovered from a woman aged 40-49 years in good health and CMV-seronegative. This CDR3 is CASKDWSYNEQFF. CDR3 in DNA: TGTGCCAGCAAAGACTGGTCCTACAATGAGCAGTTCTTC.